This T cell receptor (beta chain) comes out of a study of pediatric ulcerative colitis (dated by TCRdb to the late 2010s). As for the study more broadly: Pancolitis was present in several ulcerative colitis patients and left-sided colitis in two, and histology consistent with ulcerative colitis was found in all of these patients. By Pediatric Ulcerative Colitis Activity Index, mild disease was classified in two patients, moderate disease in four and acute severe colitis in three. From nine newly diagnosed, treatment-naive pediatric ulcerative colitis patients and four non-IBD control children, paired blood and rectal samples were collected. The full study reports these points: Features of the rectal repertoire distinguished controls, mild-moderate colitis patients and acute severe colitis patients, and in acute severe colitis rectal diversity was lower because of clonal expansions. Repertoires were derived from total lymphocyte DNA, so rare subsets such as regulatory T cells may have patterns not reflected. Clonal overlap between a subject's own blood and rectum was significantly greater in ulcerative colitis patients than in controls, which suggests more T cell trafficking to inflamed tissue. The healthy control group was small, consisting of only a handful of individuals. Two rectal CDR3 clonotypes turned up in every ulcerative colitis patient but in none of the controls. For technical reasons, blood samples from a couple of patients gave substantially fewer templates, and these samples were excluded from the blood-rectal overlap analysis.

Using the immunoSEQ TRB Survey service, rearranged CDR3 beta regions were amplified from genomic DNA with multiplex V and J primers. To keep sequencing depth the same across samples, survey-level depth of up to 500,000 reads per sample was applied. The libraries were purified, combined into pools and sequenced with Illumina technology. Per the original workflow: immunoSEQ online tools were used for productive clonality, sample overlap, pairwise scatters, CDR3 beta length, V/D/J gene usage and productiveness. Calculated diversity was the number of unique rearrangements divided by total templates times 100; Shannon and Simpson indices were also computed. For principal component analysis, Z-score normalized data were analyzed with the R prcomp function and the ggbiplot package. Morisita's index was used to measure clonal overlap between blood and rectum within each subject. The source is immuneACCESS, and TCRdb retained only in-frame sequences with V and J called. Part of the clones is not carried over; for the studies checked, unresolved V genes explain less than half of this, and the remainder is unexplained. V, J and clone size were drawn from that table, and D and trimming were deduced from the DNA. The sample table holds about 64,000 clones, of which roughly nine tenths were seen once. Of the sample, about 3.5% falls within the top ten clones.

This clone has just one count. Its binding antigen is unknown. No base qualities exist here, and no much larger clone lies one base off it. Before the diagnostic colonoscopy, none of the ulcerative colitis patients had been given any immunosuppressive medication. Blood was sampled at the same time as the colonoscopy. The Wizard kit (Promega) was used to extract genomic DNA from the blood and intestinal samples. The CDR3 numbers 15 residues from cysteine through phenylalanine. Solely the CDR3 DNA is kept, with 45 bases framed from the first base. The chain is assembled from TRBV21-1 and TRBJ1-4; TRBD1 is the table's D call and was not checked against the DNA. TRBV21-1 is recorded as a pseudogene. This clonotype originated in a boy between 10 and 17 years old with severe ulcerative colitis. Sequencing was performed on blood. The DNA sequence is given as TGTGCCAGCAGCGACCGGGGACACCCTCTCGAAAAACTGTTTTTT. This yields the protein CASSDRGHPLEKLFF.